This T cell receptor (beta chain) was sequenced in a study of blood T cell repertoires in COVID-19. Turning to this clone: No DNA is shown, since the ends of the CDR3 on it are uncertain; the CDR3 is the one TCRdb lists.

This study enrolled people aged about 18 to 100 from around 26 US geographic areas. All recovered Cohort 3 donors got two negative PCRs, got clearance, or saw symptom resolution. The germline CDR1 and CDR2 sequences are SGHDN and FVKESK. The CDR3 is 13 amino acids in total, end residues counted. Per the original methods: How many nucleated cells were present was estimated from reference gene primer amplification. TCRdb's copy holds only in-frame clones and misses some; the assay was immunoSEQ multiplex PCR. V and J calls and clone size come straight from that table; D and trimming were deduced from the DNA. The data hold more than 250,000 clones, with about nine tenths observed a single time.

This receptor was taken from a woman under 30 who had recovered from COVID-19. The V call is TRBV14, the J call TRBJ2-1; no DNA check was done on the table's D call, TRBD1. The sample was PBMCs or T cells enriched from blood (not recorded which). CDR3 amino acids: CASSRFGQGALFF.